This TCR beta chain was identified in a study of response to subunit inactivated influenza vaccine. General study points: With each seasonal influenza vaccination, the authors suggested, few new T cells are recruited.

Trimming took off 6 bases at V and 4 bases at J, with 10 bases between the two ends. From germline, CDR1 is SGHTA and CDR2 FQGTGA. The length of the CDR3 is 13 residues. This clonotype came up a few times. Antigen specificity is unknown. TCRdb independently ran MiXCR on the RT-PCR reads; one entry per CDR3 protein. The sample gives about 180,000 distinct CDR3 sequences, approximately 9.2% of which show up once; roughly 10% is in the top ten. This clonotype originated in a man between 45 and 60 years old who received an inactivated influenza vaccine. The V call is TRBV7-3, the J call TRBJ2-1; D call uncertain. Here the sequenced sample was non-naive T cells sorted from PBMCs, taken on the day of vaccination. CDR3 loop: CASSHDGYNEQFF. CDR3 DNA: TGTGCCAGCAGTCATGACGGTTACAATGAGCAGTTCTTC.